The rows below give T cell receptor beta chains drawn from one sample of a study of shared clonotypes between healthy human individuals. Clones were read by immunoSEQ multiplex PCR, and TCRdb kept only the in-frame ones, dropping some. Found here are hundreds of thousands of clones, roughly 98% of them singletons; the top ten hold roughly 0.29%. Specimen: naive CD8+ T cells sorted from blood. The receptors were gathered from a man between 25 and 39 years old in good health. The CDR3 runs from the conserved cysteine through the conserved F or W. A D gene is named only where the DNA matches it firmly.

v_call	j_call	d_call	cdr3_aa	cdr3_nt
TRBV29-1	TRBJ1-2	-	CSVTWGSYGYTF	TGCAGCGTTACCTGGGGCAGCTATGGCTACACCTTC
TRBV6-1	TRBJ2-7	TRBD1	CASLEPGTEGWEQYF	TGTGCCAGCCTCGAACCGGGGACAGAAGGATGGGAGCAGTACTTC
TRBV2	TRBJ2-1	-	CASRGAASSYNEQFF	TGTGCCAGCAGGGGAGCGGCGAGCTCCTACAATGAGCAGTTCTTC
TRBV27	TRBJ1-5	-	CASSPVGSNQPQHF	TGTGCCAGCAGTCCGGTTGGCAGCAATCAGCCCCAGCATTTT
TRBV6-5	TRBJ1-1	-	CASSYGVPNTEAFF	TGTGCCAGCAGTTACGGGGTCCCGAACACTGAAGCTTTCTTT
TRBV5-1	TRBJ1-1	-	CASSLAGEGAFF	TGCGCCAGCAGCTTGGCCGGGGAGGGTGCTTTCTTT
TRBV4-3	TRBJ2-1	TRBD2	CASSRKTSGRYNEQFF	TGCGCCAGCAGCCGAAAGACTAGCGGGCGTTACAATGAGCAGTTCTTC
TRBV18	TRBJ1-5	-	CASSQDGNSNQPQHF	TGTGCCAGCTCCCAGGACGGAAATAGCAATCAGCCCCAGCATTTT
TRBV7-9	TRBJ2-7	-	CASSLRIYEQYF	TGTGCCAGCAGCTTAAGAATTTACGAGCAGTACTTC
TRBV27	TRBJ2-1	-	CASKKGPSYNEQFF	TGTGCCAGCAAAAAGGGGCCTTCCTACAATGAGCAGTTCTTC
TRBV29-1	TRBJ2-3	TRBD2	CSVDREGITDTQYF	TGCAGCGTTGATCGGGAGGGGATCACAGATACGCAGTATTTT
TRBV14	TRBJ2-7	TRBD1	CASRGTGGYEQYF	TGTGCCAGCAGGGGGACAGGGGGCTACGAGCAGTACTTC
TRBV7-9	TRBJ1-1	-	CASSPPGPKAEAFF	TGTGCCAGCAGCCCCCCGGGGCCGAAGGCTGAAGCTTTCTTT
TRBV10-3	TRBJ2-1	TRBD2	CAIGIQTSGSYNEQFF	TGTGCCATCGGGATTCAAACTAGCGGGAGTTACAATGAGCAGTTCTTC
TRBV6-6	TRBJ1-2	-	CASSTVDGDYGYTF	TGTGCCAGCAGTACGGTAGACGGTGACTATGGCTACACCTTC
TRBV9	TRBJ1-1	-	CASSVDTGYEAFF	TGTGCCAGCAGCGTAGACACTGGATATGAAGCTTTCTTT
TRBV25-1	TRBJ1-1	TRBD1	CASSRGGNTEAFF	TGTGCCAGCAGCAGGGGGGGGAACACTGAAGCTTTCTTT